By proportion, the clone carrying this T cell receptor (beta chain) is medium-sized. This entry comes from a study of blood T cell repertoires in COVID-19. Here immunoSEQ multiplex PCR was the method, and the copy in TCRdb shows in-frame clones only, minus some. The repertoire holds 50,000 or so clones, with 79% as singletons. V lost 6 bases and J lost 8, with 16 bases in between. CDR3 length: 13 residues. The rearrangement uses TRBV12-3 or TRBV12-4 and TRBJ1-2, with D perhaps TRBD1 (6 bases). What was sequenced was peripheral blood. This TCR was sampled from a man aged 65 to 85 with acute or convalescent COVID-19. As DNA, the CDR3 is TGTGCCAGCAGGGTACAGGGATCCAACGGCTACACCTTC. Encoded protein: CASRVQGSNGYTF.